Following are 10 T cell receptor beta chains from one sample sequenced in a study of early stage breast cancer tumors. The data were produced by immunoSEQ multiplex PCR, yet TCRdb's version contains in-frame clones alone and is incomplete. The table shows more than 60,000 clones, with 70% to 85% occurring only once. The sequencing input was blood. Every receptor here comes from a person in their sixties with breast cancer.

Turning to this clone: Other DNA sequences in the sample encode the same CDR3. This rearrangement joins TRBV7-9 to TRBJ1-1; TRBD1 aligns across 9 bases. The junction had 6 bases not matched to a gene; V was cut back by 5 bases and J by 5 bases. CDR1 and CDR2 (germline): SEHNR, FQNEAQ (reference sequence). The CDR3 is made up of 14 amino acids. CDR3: CASSPDRGFTEAFF. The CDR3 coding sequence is TGTGCCAGCAGCCCGGACAGGGGTTTTACTGAAGCTTTCTTT.

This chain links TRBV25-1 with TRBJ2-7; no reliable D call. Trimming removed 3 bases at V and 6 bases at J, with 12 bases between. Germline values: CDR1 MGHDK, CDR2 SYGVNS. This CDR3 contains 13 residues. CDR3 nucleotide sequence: TGTGCCAGCAGTGAGTGGCGACGCGGCGAGCAGTACTTC. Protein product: CASSEWRRGEQYF.

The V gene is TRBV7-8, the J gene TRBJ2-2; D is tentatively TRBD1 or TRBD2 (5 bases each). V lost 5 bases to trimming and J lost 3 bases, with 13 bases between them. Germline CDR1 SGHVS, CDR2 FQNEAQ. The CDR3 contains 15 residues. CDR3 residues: CASSHRDGYTGELFF. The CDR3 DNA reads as TGTGCCAGCAGCCACCGGGACGGCTACACCGGGGAGCTGTTTTTT.

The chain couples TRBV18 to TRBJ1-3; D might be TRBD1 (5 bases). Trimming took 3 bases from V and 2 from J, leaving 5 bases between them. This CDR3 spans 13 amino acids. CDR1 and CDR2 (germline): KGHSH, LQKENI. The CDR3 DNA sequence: TGTGCCAGCTCACCGGGGCCTGGAAACACCATATATTTT. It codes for CASSPGPGNTIYF.

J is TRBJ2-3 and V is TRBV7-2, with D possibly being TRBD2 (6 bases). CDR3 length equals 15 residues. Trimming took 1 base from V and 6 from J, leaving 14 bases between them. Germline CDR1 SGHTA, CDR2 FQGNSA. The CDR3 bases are TGTGCCAGCAGCTTAGTGAGCGGGTTTAGCGATACGCAGTATTTT. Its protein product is CASSLVSGFSDTQYF. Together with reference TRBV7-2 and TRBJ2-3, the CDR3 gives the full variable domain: GAGVSQSPSNKVTEKGKDVELRCDPISGHTALYWYRQSLGQGLEFLIYFQGNSAPDKSGLPSDRFSAERTGGSVSTLTIQRTQQEDSAVYLCASSLVSGFSDTQYFGPGTRLTVL.

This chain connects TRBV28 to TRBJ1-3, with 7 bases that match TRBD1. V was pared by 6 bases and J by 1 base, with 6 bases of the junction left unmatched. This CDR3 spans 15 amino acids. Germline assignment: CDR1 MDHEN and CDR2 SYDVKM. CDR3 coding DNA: TGTGCCAGCAGCCCTGGGACAGAATCTGGAAACACCATATATTTT. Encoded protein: CASSPGTESGNTIYF.

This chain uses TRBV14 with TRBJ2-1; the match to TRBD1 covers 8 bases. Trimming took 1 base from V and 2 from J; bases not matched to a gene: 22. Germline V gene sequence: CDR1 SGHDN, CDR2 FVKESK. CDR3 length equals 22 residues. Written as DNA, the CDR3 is TGTGCCAGCAGCCAAGTTTCGCGAACAGGGACAGGCCATTTTATCGCCTACAATGAGCAGTTCTTC. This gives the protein CASSQVSRTGTGHFIAYNEQFF.

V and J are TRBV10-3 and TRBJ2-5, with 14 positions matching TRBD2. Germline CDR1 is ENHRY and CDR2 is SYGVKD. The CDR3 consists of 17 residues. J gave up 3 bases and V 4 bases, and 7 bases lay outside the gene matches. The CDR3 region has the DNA TGTGCCATCAGTGGAACCGGGACTAGCGGGGGAGAAGAGACCCAGTACTTC. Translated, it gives CAISGTGTSGGEETQYF.

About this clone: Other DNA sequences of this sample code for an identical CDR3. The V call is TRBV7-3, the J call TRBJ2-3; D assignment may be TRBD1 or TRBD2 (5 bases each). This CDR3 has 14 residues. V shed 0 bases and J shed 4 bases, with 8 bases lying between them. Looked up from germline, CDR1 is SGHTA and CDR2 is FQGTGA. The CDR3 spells CASSLTGAPDTQYF. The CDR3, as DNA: TGTGCCAGCAGCTTAACCGGGGCCCCAGATACGCAGTATTTT.

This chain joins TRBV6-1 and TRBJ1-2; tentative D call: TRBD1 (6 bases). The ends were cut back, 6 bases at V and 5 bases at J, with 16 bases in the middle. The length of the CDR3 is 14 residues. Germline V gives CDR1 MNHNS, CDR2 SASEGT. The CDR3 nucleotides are TGTGCCAGCAGCCCGATCCTGACAGGATATGGCTACACCTTC. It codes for CASSPILTGYGYTF.